The 24 T cell receptor beta chains in this list originate from one sample, sequenced in a study of cytotoxic CD8 clonotypes in ibrutinib-treated CLL. Measured with immunoSEQ multiplex PCR; TCRdb has only the in-frame clones, and not every one. The sample includes around 140,000 clones, roughly 76% of them seen just once. The sample here was PBMCs, taken after 24 months of ibrutinib treatment. These receptors were taken from a human donor with chronic lymphocytic leukemia.

The gene calls are TRBV25-1 and TRBJ1-4; no definite D call. Germline V gives CDR1 MGHDK, CDR2 SYGVNS. Deletions cut 4 bases from V and 11 bases from J, with 11 bases between. The CDR3 runs to 12 residues. Here the CDR3 reads CASSGDTDKLFF. Here the CDR3 DNA reads TGTGCCAGCAGTGGAGACACGGATAAACTGTTTTTT.

The gene calls are TRBV11-2 and TRBJ2-2; D is possibly TRBD2 (5 bases). The V end lost 5 bases, the J end lost 4 bases, and 20 bases lay between the germline ends. Germline lookup yields CDR1 SGHAT and CDR2 FQNNGV. CDR3 length: 17 residues. As DNA, the CDR3 is TGTGCCAGCAGCCGAGGACGGGGTCGGGCGGGCACCGGGGAGCTGTTTTTT. Its protein product is CASSRGRGRAGTGELFF.

The rearrangement links TRBV5-1 to TRBJ1-5; D may be TRBD1 (5 bases). The CDR3 is made up of 14 amino acids. V was cut by 0 bases and J by 5 bases, with 9 bases left in between. Germline V CDR1 and CDR2: SGHRS, YFSETQ. CDR3 residues: CASSLAGGDQPQHF. The CDR3 bases are TGCGCCAGCAGCTTGGCCGGGGGGGATCAGCCCCAGCATTTT.

This clone occurred a few times. Written as DNA, the CDR3 is TGTGCCAGCAGCCCCGGACTAGCGGGAGGGGGGCGGTTCTTC. Translation gives CASSPGLAGGGRFF. This sequence joins TRBV27 and TRBJ2-1, with TRBD2 matching 15 bases. J gave up 15 bases and V 6 bases, and 9 bases lay outside the gene matches. CDR1 is MNHEY and CDR2 is SMNVEV in the germline V gene (reference sequence). The CDR3 length is 14 residues.

This rearrangement joins TRBV7-2 to TRBJ2-7; D possibly uses TRBD1 or TRBD2 (5 bases each). The germline V gene has CDR1 SGHTA and CDR2 FQGNSA. The V end was cut by 2 bases, the J end by 3 bases, with 14 bases between. There are 15 residues in the CDR3. The CDR3 loop is CASSLSGDPVYEQYF. The CDR3, as DNA: TGTGCCAGCAGCTTATCCGGGGACCCCGTCTACGAGCAGTACTTC.

This clone was counted a few times. CDR3 DNA sequence: TGCGCCAGCAGCCAAGATGGGCAGATCTTCCACGAGCAGTACTTC. Amino acid sequence: CASSQDGQIFHEQYF. V and J are TRBV4-1 and TRBJ2-7; the D is unclear. The germline V gene has CDR1 MGHRA and CDR2 YSYEKL. This CDR3 has 15 amino acids. The V gene lost 0 bases and the J gene lost 5 bases, with 14 bases spanning the gap.

This clone was seen a few times. The identical CDR3 is also encoded by other nucleotide sequences in the sample. The gene calls are TRBV9 and TRBJ2-1, with 7 bases aligning to TRBD2. This CDR3 region has 16 residues. Losses at the gene ends were 0 bases for V and 0 bases for J; bases not matched to a gene: 3. Germline lookup yields CDR1 SGDLS and CDR2 YYNGEE. CDR3 in amino acids: CASSVALAASYNEQFF. The CDR3 DNA is TGTGCCAGCAGCGTAGCTCTAGCGGCCTCCTACAATGAGCAGTTCTTC. The complete variable domain, with remaining parts taken from reference TRBV9 and TRBJ2-1, reads DSGVTQTPKHLITATGQRVTLRCSPRSGDLSVYWYQQSLDQGLQFLIQYYNGEERAKGNILERFSAQQFPDLHSELNLSSLELGDSALYFCASSVALAASYNEQFFGPGTRLTVL.

A remark on this clone: This may arise from a read error, as a much more abundant clone is one base away. The chain combines TRBV7-9 with TRBJ2-7, with TRBD1 matching over 11 bases. The CDR3 extends over 17 amino acids. The germline V gene has CDR1 SEHNR and CDR2 FQNEAQ (reference sequence). Trimming removed 5 bases from V and 0 bases from J; junction bases left unmatched: 9. The chain's CDR3 is CASSPGWGQGGSYEQYF. The CDR3 DNA is TGTGCCAGCAGCCCAGGTTGGGGACAGGGGGGCTCCTACGAGCAGTACTTC.

Comments on this clone: The same CDR3 can be traced to other DNA sequences in this sample. The rearrangement joins TRBV18 to TRBJ2-7, with TRBD2 identical over 13 bases. The CDR3 contains 14 residues. Losses at the gene ends were 3 bases for V and 5 bases for J; bases not matched to a gene: 1. Germline CDR1 reads KGHSH; CDR2 reads LQKENI. CDR3 protein: CASSPGLAGDEQYF. The CDR3 DNA follows: TGTGCCAGCTCACCCGGACTAGCGGGAGACGAGCAGTACTTC.

This chain uses TRBV9 with TRBJ2-3; 10 positions agree with TRBD2. V dropped 0 bases and J dropped 7; count of bases not matched to a gene: 11. The CDR3 is made up of 17 amino acids. The germline V gene has CDR1 SGDLS and CDR2 YYNGEE. CDR3 loop: CASSVAPSGSGAYTQYF. CDR3 DNA: TGTGCCAGCAGCGTAGCCCCTAGCGGGAGCGGCGCGTATACGCAGTATTTT.

This chain connects TRBV4-1 to TRBJ2-7; TRBD1 agrees at 10 bases. The germline gives CDR1 MGHRA, CDR2 YSYEKL. CDR3 length: 16 residues. After removal of 2 bases from V and 4 bases from J, the junction contained 8 bases not matched to a gene. In DNA form, the CDR3 reads TGCGCCAGCAGCCAACACCGACAGGGGGCTGGGTACGAGCAGTACTTC. Protein product: CASSQHRQGAGYEQYF.

This clone has just one count. The V call is TRBV6-5, the J call TRBJ1-2, with 7 bases matching TRBD1. The V and J ends lost 11 bases and 8 bases, in that order; junction bases with no gene match: 8. Germline V CDR1 and CDR2: MNHEY, SVGAGI. The CDR3 sequence is 11 residues long. The CDR3 region is CAAQGPGGYTF. The CDR3 bases are TGTGCCGCACAGGGGCCTGGGGGCTACACCTTC.

The chain combines TRBV28 with TRBJ2-3; D not certain. CDR3 length equals 12 residues. V lost 2 bases to trimming and J lost 6 bases, with 6 bases between them. The germline V gene has CDR1 MDHEN and CDR2 SYDVKM. CDR3 sequence (DNA): TGTGCCAGCAGTTTAGTGGCCGATACGCAGTATTTT. Translation: CASSLVADTQYF.

In this sample, this clone turned up a few times. Other DNA variants within this sample encode the same CDR3. V and J are TRBV6-5 and TRBJ2-2, with D uncertain. The CDR3 length is 14 residues. Germline V gene sequence: CDR1 MNHEY, CDR2 SVGAGI. V was shortened by 0 bases and J by 4 bases, with 6 bases between the two germline ends. The CDR3 coding sequence is TGTGCCAGCAGTTACTCGAGGCGCACCGGGGAGCTGTTTTTT. The encoded protein is CASSYSRRTGELFF.

V usage is TRBV6-1 and J usage is TRBJ1-2; TRBD1 matches 10 bases. Looked up from germline, CDR1 is MNHNS and CDR2 is SASEGT. The ends lost 4 bases at V and 4 bases at J; junction bases unmatched: 6. The CDR3 contains 15 residues. In nucleotides, the CDR3 is TGTGCCAGCAGTGCTTGGGACAGGGGCGTCTATGGCTACACCTTC. It codes for CASSAWDRGVYGYTF.

V and J are TRBV5-1 and TRBJ1-1; maybe TRBD1 (5 bases). V lost 4 bases and J lost 4, with 20 bases in between. The CDR3 extends over 16 amino acids. Germline V lookup: CDR1 SGHRS, CDR2 YFSETQ. CDR3 region: CASSPQPTAGPTEAFF. CDR3 in DNA: TGCGCCAGCAGCCCCCAACCCACGGCAGGGCCCACTGAAGCTTTCTTT.

V usage is TRBV6-5 and J usage is TRBJ1-2; D is perhaps TRBD1 (5 bases). This CDR3 is 15 amino acids long. V was clipped by 0 bases and J by 4 bases, with 12 bases between them. Germline V gene data show CDR1 as MNHEY and CDR2 as SVGAGI. CDR3 residues: CASSYSAGQGYGYTF. The CDR3 DNA sequence: TGTGCCAGCAGTTACTCGGCAGGGCAAGGCTATGGCTACACCTTC.

V and J are TRBV7-9 and TRBJ1-5, with D possibly TRBD1 on 5 matching bases. Deletions cut 5 bases from V and 2 bases from J, with 10 bases between. Per germline, CDR1 SEHNR and CDR2 FQNEAQ (reference sequence). The CDR3 consists of 14 residues. CDR3 amino acids: CASSPGGGNQPQHF. The DNA for the CDR3 is TGTGCCAGCAGCCCGGGGGGGGGCAATCAGCCCCAGCATTTT. Full variable domain (outside the CDR3, taken from reference TRBV7-9 and TRBJ1-5): DTGVSQNPRHKITKRGQNVTFRCDPISEHNRLYWYRQTLGQGPEFLTYFQNEAQLEKSRLLSDRFSAERPKGSFSTLEIQRTEQGDSAMYLCASSPGGGNQPQHFGDGTRLSIL.

This clone has just a few counts. A single base separates this from a much larger clone, so it may be a read error. The chain links TRBV5-6 to TRBJ2-2; D is unresolved. From germline, CDR1 is SGHDT and CDR2 YYEEEE. V was shortened by 4 bases and J by 1 base, with 5 bases between the two germline ends. There are 13 residues in the CDR3. CDR3 DNA: TGTGCCAGCAGCGCAGTGAACACCGGGGAGCTGTTTTTT. This encodes CASSAVNTGELFF.

The table lists this clone with many counts. J is TRBJ2-5 and V is TRBV30; D possibly corresponds to TRBD2 (6 bases). Germline V gene lookup returns CDR1 GTSNPN and CDR2 SVGIG (reference sequence). V shed 0 bases and J shed 1 base, with 12 bases lying between them. This CDR3 has 15 amino acids. DNA of the CDR3: TGTGCCTGGAGTGTAGCGAGCGGGCCCCAAGAGACCCAGTACTTC. It specifies CAWSVASGPQETQYF. The variable domain in full, with the rest retrieved from reference TRBV30 and TRBJ2-5, is SQTIHQWPATLVQPVGSPLSLECTVEGTSNPNLYWYRQAAGRGLQLLFYSVGIGQISSEVPQNLSASRPQDRQFILSSKKLLLSDSGFYLCAWSVASGPQETQYFGPGTRLLVL.

The J gene is TRBJ2-5, the V gene TRBV28; the D gene could be TRBD1 or TRBD2 (5 bases each). The CDR3 runs 13 residues. Germline V gene data show CDR1 as MDHEN and CDR2 as SYDVKM. The ends were cut back, 7 bases at V and 5 bases at J, with 14 bases in the middle. CDR3 loop: CASTHGDGETQYF. CDR3 DNA: TGTGCCAGCACCCATGGGGACGGGGAGACCCAGTACTTC.

This chain uses TRBV7-9 with TRBJ1-1; D gene ambiguous. From germline, CDR1 is SEHNR and CDR2 FQNEAQ (reference sequence). Trimming shortened V by 6 bases and J by 8 bases, and 13 bases separated the two germline ends. CDR3 length equals 12 residues. The CDR3 nucleotides are TGTGCCAGCAGTTACCGGACCCTCGAAGCTTTCTTT. As protein: CASSYRTLEAFF.

The V and J genes are TRBV9 and TRBJ2-5, with D unclear. This CDR3 spans 14 amino acids. Germline CDR1 SGDLS, CDR2 YYNGEE. V was shortened by 4 bases and J by 5 bases, with 15 bases between the two germline ends. CDR3 residues: CASSPQVSGETQYF. In DNA, the CDR3 is TGTGCCAGCAGCCCCCAAGTCAGTGGGGAGACCCAGTACTTC.

V is TRBV6-6 and J is TRBJ1-2; D call uncertain. There are 14 residues in the CDR3. Trimming took 2 bases from V and 6 from J, leaving 13 bases between them. Germline V gene data show CDR1 as MNHNY and CDR2 as SVGAGI (reference sequence). The CDR3 protein is CASSYGPPGDGYTF. The DNA of the CDR3 is TGTGCCAGCAGTTACGGACCCCCCGGGGATGGCTACACCTTC.